Listed below are T cell receptor beta chains from one sample, sequenced in a study of T-cell reconstitution after alpha-beta-depleted transplantation in children. TCRdb independently ran MiXCR on the PCR reads; one entry per CDR3 protein. The sample lists a few hundred thousand distinct CDR3 sequences, around 15% seen once, with approximately 28% in the top ten. Material: PBMCs, mostly from graft donor cells, obtained 360 days after TCRalphabeta/CD19-depleted stem cell transplant. These receptors came from a boy in the first two years of life who had a stem cell transplant for Wiskott-Aldrich syndrome, so the T cells may come from the graft donor. Both conserved end residues are part of each CDR3. The order of the fields is D gene, J gene, clone size, V gene, CDR3 length, CDR3 DNA, CDR3 protein. D genes are given only for firm matches. Size values are once, few and many counts, or a class for expanded clones, and some rows have none.

d_gene: .; j_gene: TRBJ2-2; abundance: .; v_gene: TRBV11-2; len: 16; CDR3nt: TGTGCCAGCAGCCCCCTGTGGGCCCCGAACACCGGGGAGCTGTTTTTT; CDR3aa: CASSPLWAPNTGELFF
d_gene: .; j_gene: TRBJ2-3; abundance: .; v_gene: TRBV4-2; len: 14; CDR3nt: TGTGCCAGCAGCCGGCGGGTTTCCCTTCATACGCAGTATTTT; CDR3aa: CASSRRVSLHTQYF
d_gene: .; j_gene: TRBJ2-5; abundance: .; v_gene: TRBV5-5; len: 16; CDR3nt: TGTGCCAGCAGCTTGGGCTCGCGGAGAGGAAAAGAGACCCAGTACTTC; CDR3aa: CASSLGSRRGKETQYF
d_gene: TRBD2; j_gene: TRBJ2-7; abundance: .; v_gene: TRBV20-1; len: 15; CDR3nt: TGCAGTGCTAGATTTCCTAGCGGGGGCGGCTACGAGCAGTACTTC; CDR3aa: CSARFPSGGGYEQYF
d_gene: .; j_gene: TRBJ2-5; abundance: .; v_gene: TRBV19; len: 13; CDR3nt: TGTGCCAGTAGTATAGCAATCGGAGAGACCCAGTACTTC; CDR3aa: CASSIAIGETQYF
d_gene: .; j_gene: TRBJ2-3; abundance: .; v_gene: TRBV29-1; len: 13; CDR3nt: TGCAGCGTTGCCACTACCCAGACAGATACGCAGTATTTT; CDR3aa: CSVATTQTDTQYF
d_gene: .; j_gene: TRBJ1-2; abundance: .; v_gene: TRBV5-1; len: 14; CDR3nt: TGCGCCAGCAGCTTGGAGGGCAGGAAGGATGGCTACACCTTC; CDR3aa: CASSLEGRKDGYTF
d_gene: .; j_gene: TRBJ2-4; abundance: .; v_gene: TRBV7-2; len: 17; CDR3nt: TGTGCCAGCAGCTTAGCTAGGGGAGGACACCTTGGAAACATTCAGTACTTC; CDR3aa: CASSLARGGHLGNIQYF
d_gene: .; j_gene: TRBJ2-5; abundance: .; v_gene: TRBV10-2; len: 13; CDR3nt: TGCGCCAGCAGAAGACTAGAGTCCGAGACCCAGTACTTC; CDR3aa: CASRRLESETQYF
d_gene: .; j_gene: TRBJ2-5; abundance: many; v_gene: TRBV7-7; len: 14; CDR3nt: TGTGCCAGCAGCTTAGTTCAGGGAGGAGAGACCCAGTACTTC; CDR3aa: CASSLVQGGETQYF